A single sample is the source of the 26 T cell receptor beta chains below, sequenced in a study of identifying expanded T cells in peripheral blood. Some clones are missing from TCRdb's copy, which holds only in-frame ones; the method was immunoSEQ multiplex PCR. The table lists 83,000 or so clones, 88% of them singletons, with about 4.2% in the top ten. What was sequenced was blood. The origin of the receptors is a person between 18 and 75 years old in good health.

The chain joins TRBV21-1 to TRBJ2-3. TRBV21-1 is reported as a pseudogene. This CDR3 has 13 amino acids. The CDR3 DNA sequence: TGTGCCAGCAGGGGGGACGGCACAGATACGCAGTATTTT. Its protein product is CASRGDGTDTQYF.

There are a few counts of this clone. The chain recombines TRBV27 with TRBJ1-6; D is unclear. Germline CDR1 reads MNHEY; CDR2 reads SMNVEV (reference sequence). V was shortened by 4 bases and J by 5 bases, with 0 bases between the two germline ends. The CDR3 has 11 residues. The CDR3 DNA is TGTGCCAGCAGTTATAATTCACCCCTCCACTTT. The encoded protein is CASSYNSPLHF.

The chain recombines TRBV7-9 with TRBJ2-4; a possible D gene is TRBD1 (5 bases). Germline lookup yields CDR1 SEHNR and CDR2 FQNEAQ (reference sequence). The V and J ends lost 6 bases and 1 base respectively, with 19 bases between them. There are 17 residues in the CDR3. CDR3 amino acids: CASSSHGATVAKNIQYF. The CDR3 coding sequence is TGTGCCAGCAGTTCCCATGGCGCGACAGTCGCCAAAAACATTCAGTACTTC.

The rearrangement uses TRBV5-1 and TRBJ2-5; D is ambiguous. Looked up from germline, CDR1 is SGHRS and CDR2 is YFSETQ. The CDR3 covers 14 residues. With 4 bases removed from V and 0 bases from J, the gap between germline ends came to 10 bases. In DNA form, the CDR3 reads TGCGCCAGCAGCACTTTTTCGTACCAAGAGACCCAGTACTTC. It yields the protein CASSTFSYQETQYF.

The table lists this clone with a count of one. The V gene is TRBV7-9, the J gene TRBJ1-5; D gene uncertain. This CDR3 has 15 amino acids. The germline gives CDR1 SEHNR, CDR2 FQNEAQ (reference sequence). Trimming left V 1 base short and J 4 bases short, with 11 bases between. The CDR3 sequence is CASSLGSSPNQPQHF. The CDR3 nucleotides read TGTGCCAGCAGCTTAGGGTCCTCTCCTAATCAGCCCCAGCATTTT.

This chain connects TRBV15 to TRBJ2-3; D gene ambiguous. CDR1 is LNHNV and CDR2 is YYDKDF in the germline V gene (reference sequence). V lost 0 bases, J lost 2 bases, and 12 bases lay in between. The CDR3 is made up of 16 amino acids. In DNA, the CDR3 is TGTGCCACCAGCAGAGATGGGCAGCCTATCACAGATACGCAGTATTTT. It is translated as CATSRDGQPITDTQYF.

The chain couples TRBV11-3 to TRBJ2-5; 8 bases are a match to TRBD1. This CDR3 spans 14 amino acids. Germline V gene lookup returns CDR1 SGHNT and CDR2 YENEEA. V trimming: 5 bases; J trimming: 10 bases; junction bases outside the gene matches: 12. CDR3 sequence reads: CASSPGQAFSDQYF. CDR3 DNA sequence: TGTGCCAGCAGCCCGGGACAGGCGTTTTCGGACCAGTACTTC.

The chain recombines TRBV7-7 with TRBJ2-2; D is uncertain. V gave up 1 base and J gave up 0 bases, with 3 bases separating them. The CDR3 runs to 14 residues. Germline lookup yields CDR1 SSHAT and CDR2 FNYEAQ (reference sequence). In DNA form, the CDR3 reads TGTGCCAGCAGCTTAGGGACGAACACCGGGGAGCTGTTTTTT. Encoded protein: CASSLGTNTGELFF.

DNA of the CDR3: TGTGCCAGCAGTTCCCTACAGGGGCCCGGCACAGATACGCAGTATTTT. It is translated as CASSSLQGPGTDTQYF. This chain connects TRBV27 to TRBJ2-3; 7 positions agree with TRBD1. The CDR3 is 16 residues long. Germline V gene data show CDR1 as MNHEY and CDR2 as SMNVEV (reference sequence). J lost 1 base, V lost 4 bases, and 8 bases had no gene match.

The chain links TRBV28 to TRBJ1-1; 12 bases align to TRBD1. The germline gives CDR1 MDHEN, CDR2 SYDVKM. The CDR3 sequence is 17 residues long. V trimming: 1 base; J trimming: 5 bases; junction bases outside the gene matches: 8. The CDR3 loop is CASSLYGTGGLGTEAFF. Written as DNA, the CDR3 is TGTGCCAGCAGTTTATATGGGACAGGGGGCCTGGGAACTGAAGCTTTCTTT.

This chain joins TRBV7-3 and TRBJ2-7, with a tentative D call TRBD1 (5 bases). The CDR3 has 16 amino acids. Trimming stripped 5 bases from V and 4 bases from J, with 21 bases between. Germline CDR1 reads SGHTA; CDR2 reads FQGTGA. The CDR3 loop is CASSPSGQGRFYEQYF. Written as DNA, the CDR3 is TGTGCCAGCAGCCCTAGTGGGCAGGGTCGCTTTTACGAGCAGTACTTC.

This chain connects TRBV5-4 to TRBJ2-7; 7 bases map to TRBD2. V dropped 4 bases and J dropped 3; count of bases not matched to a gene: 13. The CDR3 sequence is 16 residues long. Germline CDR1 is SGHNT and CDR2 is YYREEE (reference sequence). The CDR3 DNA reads TGTGCCAGCAGCGGACTACGGGCTAGCGGTAACTACGAGCAGTACTTC. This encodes CASSGLRASGNYEQYF.

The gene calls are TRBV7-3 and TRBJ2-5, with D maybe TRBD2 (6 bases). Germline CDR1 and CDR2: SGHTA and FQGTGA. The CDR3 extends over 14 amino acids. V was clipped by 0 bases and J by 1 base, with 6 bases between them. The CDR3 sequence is CASSLTGSQETQYF. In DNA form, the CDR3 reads TGTGCCAGCAGCTTAACCGGGAGCCAAGAGACCCAGTACTTC.

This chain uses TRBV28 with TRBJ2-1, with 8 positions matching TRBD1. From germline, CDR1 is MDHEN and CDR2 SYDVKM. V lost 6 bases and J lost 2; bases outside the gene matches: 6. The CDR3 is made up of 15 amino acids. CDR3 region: CASSQGQVAYNEQFF. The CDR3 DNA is TGTGCCAGCAGCCAGGGACAGGTAGCCTACAATGAGCAGTTCTTC.

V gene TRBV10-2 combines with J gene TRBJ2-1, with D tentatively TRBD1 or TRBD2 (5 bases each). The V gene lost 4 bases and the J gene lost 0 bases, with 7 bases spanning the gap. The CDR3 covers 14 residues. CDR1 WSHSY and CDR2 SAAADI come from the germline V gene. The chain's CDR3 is CASSARGSYNEQFF. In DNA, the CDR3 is TGCGCCAGCAGTGCGAGGGGCTCCTACAATGAGCAGTTCTTC.

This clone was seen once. The CDR3 protein is CASKDVTNEKLFF. DNA for the CDR3: TGTGCCAGCAAGGACGTTACTAATGAAAAACTGTTTTTT. The chain recombines TRBV7-9 with TRBJ1-4; D remains ambiguous. Per germline, CDR1 SEHNR and CDR2 FQNEAQ (reference sequence). The CDR3 has 13 amino acids. Trimming took 7 bases from V and 2 from J, leaving 8 bases between them.

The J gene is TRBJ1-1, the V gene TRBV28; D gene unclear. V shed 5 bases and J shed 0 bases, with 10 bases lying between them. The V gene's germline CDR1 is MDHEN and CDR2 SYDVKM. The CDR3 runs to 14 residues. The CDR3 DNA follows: TGTGCCAGCAGTCCGCCCGGCATGAACACTGAAGCTTTCTTT. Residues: CASSPPGMNTEAFF.

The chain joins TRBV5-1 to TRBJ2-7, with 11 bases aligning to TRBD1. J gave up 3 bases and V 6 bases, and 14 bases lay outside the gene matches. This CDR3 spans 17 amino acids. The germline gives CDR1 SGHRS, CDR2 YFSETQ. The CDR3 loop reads CASNQIRAGTGGYEQYF. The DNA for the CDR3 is TGCGCCAGCAACCAAATCCGAGCAGGGACAGGGGGCTACGAGCAGTACTTC.

The chain's CDR3 is CASSSENTEAFF. The CDR3, as DNA: TGTGCCAGCAGCTCTGAGAACACTGAAGCTTTCTTT. V usage is TRBV13 and J usage is TRBJ1-1; D gene uncertain. CDR3 size: 12 residues. The V and J ends lost 4 bases and 1 base respectively, with 4 bases between them. Germline V gene lookup returns CDR1 PRHDT and CDR2 FYEKMQ (reference sequence).

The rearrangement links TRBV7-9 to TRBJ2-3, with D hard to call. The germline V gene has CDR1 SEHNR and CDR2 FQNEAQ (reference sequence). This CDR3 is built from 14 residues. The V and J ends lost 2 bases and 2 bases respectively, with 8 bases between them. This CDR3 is CASSLTTPTDTQYF. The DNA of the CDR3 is TGTGCCAGCAGCTTAACTACCCCCACAGATACGCAGTATTTT.

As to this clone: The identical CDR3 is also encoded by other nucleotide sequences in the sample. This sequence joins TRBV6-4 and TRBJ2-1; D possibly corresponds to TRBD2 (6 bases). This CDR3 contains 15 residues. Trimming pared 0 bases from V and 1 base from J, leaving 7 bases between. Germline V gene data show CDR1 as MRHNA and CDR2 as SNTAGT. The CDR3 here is CASSDSSGSYNEQFF. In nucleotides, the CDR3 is TGTGCCAGCAGTGACTCAAGCGGGTCCTACAATGAGCAGTTCTTC.

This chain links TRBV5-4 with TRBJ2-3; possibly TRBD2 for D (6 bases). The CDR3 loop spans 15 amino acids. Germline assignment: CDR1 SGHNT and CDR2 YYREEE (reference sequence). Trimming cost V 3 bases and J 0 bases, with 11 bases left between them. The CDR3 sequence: CASSSIAASTDTQYF. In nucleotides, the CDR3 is TGTGCCAGCAGCTCTATAGCGGCTAGCACAGATACGCAGTATTTT.

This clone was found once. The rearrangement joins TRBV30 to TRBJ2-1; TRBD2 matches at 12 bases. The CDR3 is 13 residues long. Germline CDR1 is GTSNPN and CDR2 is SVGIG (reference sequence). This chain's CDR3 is CAGATSGSGEQFF. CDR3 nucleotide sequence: TGTGCGGGGGCGACTAGCGGGAGTGGTGAGCAGTTCTTC.

This chain's CDR3 is CASSLGTDFIGQYF. DNA for the CDR3: TGTGCCAGCAGCCTCGGGACAGATTTCATTGGGCAGTACTTC. This sequence joins TRBV5-4 and TRBJ2-7, with 7 bases lining up with TRBD1. The CDR3 runs 14 residues. Trimming removed 4 bases from V and 9 bases from J; junction bases left unmatched: 13. Germline V gene lookup returns CDR1 SGHNT and CDR2 YYREEE (reference sequence).

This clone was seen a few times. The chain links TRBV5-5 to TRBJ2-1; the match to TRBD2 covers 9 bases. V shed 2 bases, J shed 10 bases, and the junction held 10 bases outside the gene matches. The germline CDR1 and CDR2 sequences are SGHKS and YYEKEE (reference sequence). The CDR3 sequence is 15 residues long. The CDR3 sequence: CASSLSGGPLREQFF. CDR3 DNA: TGTGCCAGCAGCTTAAGCGGGGGGCCTTTACGGGAGCAGTTCTTC.

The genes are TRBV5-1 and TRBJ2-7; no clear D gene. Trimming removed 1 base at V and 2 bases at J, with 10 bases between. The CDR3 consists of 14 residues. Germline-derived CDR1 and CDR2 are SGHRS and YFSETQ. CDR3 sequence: CASSLFAGPYEQYF. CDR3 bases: TGCGCCAGCAGCTTGTTTGCAGGCCCCTACGAGCAGTACTTC.